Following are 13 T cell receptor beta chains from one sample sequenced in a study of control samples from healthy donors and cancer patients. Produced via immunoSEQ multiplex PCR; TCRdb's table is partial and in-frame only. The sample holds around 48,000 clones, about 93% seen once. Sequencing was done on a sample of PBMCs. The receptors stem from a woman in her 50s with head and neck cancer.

CDR3 protein: CASSQQGKGTQYF. CDR3 DNA sequence: TGCGCCAGCAGCCAACAGGGGAAGGGGACCCAGTACTTC. The chain employs TRBV4-1 and TRBJ2-5; the D gene is possibly TRBD1 (6 bases). Germline V gene data show CDR1 as MGHRA and CDR2 as YSYEKL. The length of the CDR3 is 13 residues. Trimming took 2 bases from V and 7 from J, leaving 11 bases between them.

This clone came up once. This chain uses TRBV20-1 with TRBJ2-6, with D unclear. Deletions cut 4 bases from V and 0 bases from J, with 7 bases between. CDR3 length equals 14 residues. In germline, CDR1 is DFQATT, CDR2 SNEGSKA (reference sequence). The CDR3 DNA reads TGCAGTGCTAATGAGCACTCTGGGGCCAACGTCCTGACTTTC. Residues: CSANEHSGANVLTF.

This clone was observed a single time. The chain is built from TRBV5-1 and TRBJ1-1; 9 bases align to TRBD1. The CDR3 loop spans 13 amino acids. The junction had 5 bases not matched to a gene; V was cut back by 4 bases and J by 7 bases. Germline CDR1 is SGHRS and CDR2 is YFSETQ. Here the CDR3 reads CASSVGTGSEAFF. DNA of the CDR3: TGCGCCAGCAGCGTAGGGACAGGGAGTGAAGCTTTCTTT.

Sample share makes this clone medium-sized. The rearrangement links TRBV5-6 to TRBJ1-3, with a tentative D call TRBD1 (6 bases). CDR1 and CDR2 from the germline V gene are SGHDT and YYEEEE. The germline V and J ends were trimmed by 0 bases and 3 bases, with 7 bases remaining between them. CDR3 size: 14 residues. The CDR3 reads CASSLGQVGNTIYF. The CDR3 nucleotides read TGTGCCAGCAGCTTGGGACAGGTTGGAAACACCATATATTTT.

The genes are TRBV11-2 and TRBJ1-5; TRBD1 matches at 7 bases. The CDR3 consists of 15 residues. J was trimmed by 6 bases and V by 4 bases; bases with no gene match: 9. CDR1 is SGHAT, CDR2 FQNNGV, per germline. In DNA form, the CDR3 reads TGTGCCAGCAGCTCCACAGGGGCAGCGGGTCAGCCCCAGCATTTT. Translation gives CASSSTGAAGQPQHF.

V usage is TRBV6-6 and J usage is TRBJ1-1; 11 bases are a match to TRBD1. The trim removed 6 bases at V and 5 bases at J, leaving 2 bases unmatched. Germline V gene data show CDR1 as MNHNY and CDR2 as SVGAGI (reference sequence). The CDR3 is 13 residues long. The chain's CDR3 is CASSGQGATEAFF. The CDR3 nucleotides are TGTGCCAGCAGCGGACAGGGGGCGACTGAAGCTTTCTTT.

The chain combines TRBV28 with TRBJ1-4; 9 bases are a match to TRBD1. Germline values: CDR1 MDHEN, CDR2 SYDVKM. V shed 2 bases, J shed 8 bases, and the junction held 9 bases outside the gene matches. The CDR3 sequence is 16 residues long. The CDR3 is CASSLTSGTGWEKLFF. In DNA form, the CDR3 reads TGTGCCAGCAGTTTAACTTCCGGGACAGGGTGGGAAAAACTGTTTTTT. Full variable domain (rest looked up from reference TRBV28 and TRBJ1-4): DVKVTQSSRYLVKRTGEKVFLECVQDMDHENMFWYRQDPGLGLRLIYFSYDVKMKEKGDIPEGYSVSREKKERFSLILESASTNQTSMYLCASSLTSGTGWEKLFFGSGTQLSVL.

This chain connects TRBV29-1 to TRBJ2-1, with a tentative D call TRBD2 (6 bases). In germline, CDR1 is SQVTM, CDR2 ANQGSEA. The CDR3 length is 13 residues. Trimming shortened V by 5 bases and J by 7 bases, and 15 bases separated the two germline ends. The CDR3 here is CSVSRDSINEQFF. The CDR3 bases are TGCAGCGTTTCTCGGGACTCTATTAATGAGCAGTTCTTC.

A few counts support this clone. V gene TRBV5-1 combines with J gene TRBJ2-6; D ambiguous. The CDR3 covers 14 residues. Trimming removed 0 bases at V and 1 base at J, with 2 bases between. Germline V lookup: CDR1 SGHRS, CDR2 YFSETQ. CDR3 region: CASSLESGANVLTF. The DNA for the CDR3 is TGCGCCAGCAGCTTGGAGTCTGGGGCCAACGTCCTGACTTTC.

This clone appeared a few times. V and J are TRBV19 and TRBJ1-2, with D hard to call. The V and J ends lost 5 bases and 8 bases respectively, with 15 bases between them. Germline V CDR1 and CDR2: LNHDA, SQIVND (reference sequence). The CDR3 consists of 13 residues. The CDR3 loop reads CASSQLTPPGYTF. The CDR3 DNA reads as TGTGCCAGTAGTCAACTTACCCCACCCGGCTACACCTTC.

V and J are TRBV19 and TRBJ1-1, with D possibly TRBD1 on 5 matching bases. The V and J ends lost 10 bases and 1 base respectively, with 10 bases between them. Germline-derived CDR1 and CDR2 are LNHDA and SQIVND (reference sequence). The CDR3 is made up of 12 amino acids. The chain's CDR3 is CAISGRNTEAFF. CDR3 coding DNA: TGTGCCATTTCAGGGAGGAACACTGAAGCTTTCTTT.

The DNA of the CDR3 is TGTGCCAGCAGTCTCGGACCCAGCTCCTACAATGAGCAGTTCTTC. Translating gives CASSLGPSSYNEQFF. The chain is built from TRBV6-5 and TRBJ2-1; the D is unclear. The V and J ends lost 5 bases and 0 bases respectively, with 11 bases between them. Germline V gives CDR1 MNHEY, CDR2 SVGAGI. The CDR3 covers 15 residues.

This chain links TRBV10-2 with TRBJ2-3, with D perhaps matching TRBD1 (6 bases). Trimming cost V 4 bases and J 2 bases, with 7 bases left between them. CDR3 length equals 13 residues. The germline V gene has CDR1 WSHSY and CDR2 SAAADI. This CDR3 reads CASSGQDTDTQYF. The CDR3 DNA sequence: TGCGCCAGCAGTGGACAGGACACAGATACGCAGTATTTT.